The rows below give T cell receptor beta chains drawn from one sample of a study of blood T cell repertoires in COVID-19. Produced via immunoSEQ multiplex PCR; TCRdb's table is partial and in-frame only. The sample lists some 33,000 clones, more than 80% occurring once. Sequenced: peripheral blood. Every receptor here comes from a human donor in a cohort sampled during active COVID-19. Both conserved end residues are part of each CDR3. A D gene is named only where the DNA matches it firmly. Some rows have no size entry. The others give once, few or many, or a class for an expanded clone.

cdr3_length,v_call,clone_size,d_call,j_call,cdr3_aa,cdr3_nt
15,TRBV6-5,few,NA,TRBJ2-6,CASSPDSPGANVLTF,TGTGCCAGCAGTCCAGACAGCCCGGGGGCCAACGTCCTGACTTTC
13,TRBV29-1,NA,NA,TRBJ2-4,CSVVGGDGNIQYF,TGCAGCGTTGTAGGCGGGGATGGAAACATTCAGTACTTC
15,TRBV10-3,NA,TRBD2,TRBJ2-7,CAISGTSGRYSEQYF,TGTGCCATCAGTGGGACTAGCGGGAGGTACTCCGAGCAGTACTTC
14,TRBV19,NA,NA,TRBJ2-1,CASSITKDINEQFF,TGTGCCAGTAGTATAACCAAGGACATCAATGAGCAGTTCTTC
15,TRBV9,NA,NA,TRBJ2-7,CASSVGGGGPYEQYF,TGTGCCAGCAGCGTAGGAGGCGGGGGCCCCTACGAGCAGTACTTC
14,TRBV2,NA,NA,TRBJ1-5,CASSQTGLNQPQHF,TGTGCCAGCAGCCAAACAGGGTTGAATCAGCCCCAGCATTTT
11,TRBV5-1,NA,NA,TRBJ2-7,CASSLDSEQYF,TGCGCCAGCAGCCTCGACAGTGAGCAGTACTTC
16,TRBV10-3,NA,NA,TRBJ1-1,CAISERLQGPNTEAFF,TGTGCCATCAGTGAACGCTTACAGGGTCCGAACACTGAAGCTTTCTTT
15,TRBV29-1,NA,TRBD2,TRBJ2-2,CSVTMTSGSTGELFF,TGCAGCGTTACAATGACTAGCGGGAGCACCGGGGAGCTGTTTTTT
12,TRBV29-1,NA,NA,TRBJ2-5,CSVGRGQETQYF,TGCAGCGTCGGGCGGGGCCAAGAGACCCAGTACTTC
15,TRBV30,NA,TRBD1,TRBJ2-1,CACKLSGGLLDEQFF,TGTGCCTGCAAACTCTCAGGGGGCTTATTGGATGAGCAGTTCTTC
13,TRBV7-3,NA,NA,TRBJ2-2,CASSPGRDGELFF,TGTGCCAGCAGCCCCGGGCGGGACGGGGAGCTGTTTTTT
12,TRBV2,NA,NA,TRBJ1-2,CASSLRDYGYTF,TGTGCCAGCAGTCTCCGGGACTATGGCTACACCTTC
16,TRBV9,NA,NA,TRBJ2-1,CASSVGDLGGANEQFF,TGTGCCAGCAGCGTAGGGGATCTAGGGGGGGCAAATGAGCAGTTCTTC
13,TRBV28,once,NA,TRBJ1-5,CATTGVSGQPQHF,TGTGCCACCACGGGGGTATCGGGTCAGCCCCAGCATTTT
14,TRBV3-1/TRBV3-2,NA,TRBD1,TRBJ1-1,CASSPDRSVTEAFF,TGTGCCAGCAGCCCGGACAGGTCCGTCACTGAAGCTTTCTTT
16,TRBV9,NA,TRBD1,TRBJ1-2,CASSVAPGGANYGYTF,TGTGCCAGCAGCGTAGCCCCAGGGGGCGCGAACTATGGCTACACCTTC
15,TRBV5-5,once,TRBD1,TRBJ2-3,CASSPTGGNTDTQYF,TGTGCCAGCAGCCCGACAGGGGGCAATACAGATACGCAGTATTTT
15,TRBV28,NA,NA,TRBJ1-5,CASTKTGRLYQPQHF,TGTGCCAGCACCAAGACGGGGAGATTATATCAGCCCCAGCATTTT
15,TRBV2,NA,NA,TRBJ2-7,CASSESADSSYEQYF,TGTGCCAGCAGTGAATCAGCAGACAGCTCCTACGAGCAGTACTTC
18,TRBV5-4,once,TRBD1,TRBJ2-1,CASTLGGQGTGKYNEQFF,TGTGCCAGCACCCTAGGGGGACAGGGCACGGGAAAATACAATGAGCAGTTCTTC
13,TRBV7-9,NA,NA,TRBJ1-1,CASSLSGYTEAFF,TGTGCCAGCAGCTTATCAGGGTACACTGAAGCTTTCTTT
13,TRBV28,NA,NA,TRBJ1-1,CASSLTVNTEAFF,TGTGCCAGCAGTTTAACGGTTAACACTGAAGCTTTCTTT
15,TRBV5-4,NA,TRBD2,TRBJ2-3,CASSLGSGASGTQYF,TGTGCCAGCAGCTTGGGTTCGGGAGCTAGCGGAACGCAGTATTTT
16,TRBV4-1,NA,TRBD1,TRBJ1-2,CASSQDPGQGGYGYTF,TGCGCCAGCAGCCAAGACCCGGGACAGGGGGGGTATGGCTACACCTTC
14,TRBV9,NA,NA,TRBJ1-2,CASSVGGVDYGYTF,TGTGCCAGCAGCGTCGGGGGTGTGGACTATGGCTACACCTTC
15,TRBV5-4,NA,TRBD2,TRBJ2-1,CASSSTSGGKNEQFF,TGTGCCAGCAGCTCCACTAGCGGGGGGAAGAATGAGCAGTTCTTC
13,TRBV2,NA,NA,TRBJ1-6,CASSATANSPLHF,TGTGCCAGCAGTGCGACAGCTAATTCACCCCTCCACTTT
15,TRBV18,NA,TRBD1,TRBJ1-6,CASSPAQGDYSPLHF,TGTGCCAGCTCACCCGCCCAGGGGGACTATTCACCCCTCCACTTT
15,TRBV7-8,NA,NA,TRBJ1-2,CASSLGTQGAVGYTF,TGTGCCAGCAGCTTAGGCACACAAGGTGCGGTTGGCTACACCTTC
16,TRBV18,once,NA,TRBJ1-2,CASSPQGDGDTDGYTF,TGTGCCAGCTCACCACAAGGGGACGGGGACACTGATGGCTACACCTTC
15,TRBV19,NA,NA,TRBJ1-2,CASSPLGAGNYGYTF,TGTGCCAGTAGTCCACTGGGGGCAGGTAACTATGGCTACACCTTC
15,TRBV6-1,NA,NA,TRBJ2-7,CASSEYGDRGYEQYF,TGTGCCAGCAGTGAATATGGCGACCGGGGATACGAGCAGTACTTC
15,TRBV7-6,NA,NA,TRBJ2-7,CASSLVEQGYYEQYF,TGTGCCAGCAGCTTAGTAGAGCAGGGTTACTACGAGCAGTACTTC
15,TRBV30,NA,NA,TRBJ1-2,CAWKKGGSPNYGYTF,TGTGCCTGGAAGAAGGGTGGGAGTCCCAACTATGGCTACACCTTC